The 4 T cell receptor beta chains reported below all come from one sample, sequenced in a study of blood T cell repertoires in COVID-19. Libraries were prepared by immunoSEQ multiplex PCR; TCRdb keeps only in-frame clonotypes and omits some of them. Found here are some 300,000 clones, around 90% of them singletons; the top ten hold over 5.5%. Sequences were obtained from peripheral blood. The origin of the receptors is a woman aged 45-65 years with COVID-19, enrolled during active disease.

The chain links TRBV7-8 to TRBJ1-5; D unclear. The CDR3 covers 15 residues. V was shortened by 5 bases and J by 4 bases, with 15 bases between the two germline ends. The germline V gene encodes CDR1 SGHVS and CDR2 FQNEAQ. CDR3 DNA: TGTGCCAGCAGCCCCCTCCCACAGATTAATCAGCCCCAGCATTTT. Translated, it gives CASSPLPQINQPQHF. The full variable domain, with the rest looked up from reference TRBV7-8 and TRBJ1-5, is GAGVSQSPRYKVAKRGQDVALRCDPISGHVSLFWYQQALGQGPEFLTYFQNEAQLDKSGLPSDRFFAERPEGSVSTLKIQRTQQEDSAVYLCASSPLPQINQPQHFGDGTRLSIL.

This clone has a handful of counts. The CDR3 sequence is CASSFFGTVDEAFF. As DNA, the CDR3 is TGTGCCAGCAGCTTCTTCGGTACAGTCGACGAAGCTTTCTTT. The chain has TRBV11-3 and TRBJ1-1; D is ambiguous. V was shortened by 3 bases and J by 8 bases, with 16 bases between the two germline ends. CDR3 length equals 14 residues. Germline V gene sequence: CDR1 SGHNT, CDR2 YENEEA. Using reference TRBV11-3 and TRBJ1-1 for the parts outside the CDR3, the full variable domain is EAGVVQSPRYKIIEKKQPVAFWCNPISGHNTLYWYLQNLGQGPELLIRYENEEAVDDSQLPKDRFSAERLKGVDSTLKIQPAELGDSAVYLCASSFFGTVDEAFFGQGTRLTVV.

This chain links TRBV5-6 with TRBJ1-5; 7 positions agree with TRBD1. Germline trimming cut 0 bases from V and 6 bases from J; bases unmatched to any gene: 6. The germline CDR1 and CDR2 sequences are SGHDT and YYEEEE. The CDR3 has 15 amino acids. The CDR3 loop is CASSLGGGFSQPQHF. The CDR3 DNA reads TGTGCCAGCAGCTTGGGAGGGGGCTTTAGTCAGCCCCAGCATTTT.

CDR3 DNA: TGCAGCGCGGCGTCGGGGGTCACTGAAGCTTTCTTT. This gives the protein CSAASGVTEAFF. The chain is built from TRBV29-1 and TRBJ1-1; TRBD1 is a possible D gene (5 bases). This CDR3 comprises 12 residues. The V gene lost 7 bases and the J gene lost 4 bases, with 13 bases spanning the gap. The germline V gene has CDR1 SQVTM and CDR2 ANQGSEA.